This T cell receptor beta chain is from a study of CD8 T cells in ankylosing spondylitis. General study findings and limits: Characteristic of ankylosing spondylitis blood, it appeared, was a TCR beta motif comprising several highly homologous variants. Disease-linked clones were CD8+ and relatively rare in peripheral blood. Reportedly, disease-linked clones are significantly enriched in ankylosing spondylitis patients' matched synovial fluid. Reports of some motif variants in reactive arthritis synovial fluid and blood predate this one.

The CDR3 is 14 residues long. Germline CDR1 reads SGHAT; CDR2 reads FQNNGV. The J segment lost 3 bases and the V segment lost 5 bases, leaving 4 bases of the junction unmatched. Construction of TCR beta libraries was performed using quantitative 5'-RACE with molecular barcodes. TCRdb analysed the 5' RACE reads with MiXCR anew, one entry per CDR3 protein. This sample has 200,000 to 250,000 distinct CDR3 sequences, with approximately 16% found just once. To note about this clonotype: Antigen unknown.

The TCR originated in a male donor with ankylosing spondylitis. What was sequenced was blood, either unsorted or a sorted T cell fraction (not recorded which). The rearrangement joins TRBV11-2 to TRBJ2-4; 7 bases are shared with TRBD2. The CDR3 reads CASSGGGNKNIQYF. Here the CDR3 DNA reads TGTGCCAGCAGCGGGGGGGGGAACAAAAACATTCAGTACTTC.